Sequencing of this T cell receptor (beta chain) was carried out in a study of Ad26.COV2.S vaccination and SARS-CoV-2 variants. Data came from immunoSEQ multiplex PCR; TCRdb stores just in-frame clones and leaves some out. Of just over 350,000 clones in the sample, around 92% were seen once. Study-level findings and limits: Possible underestimation of total T cell responses by the TCR breadth and depth analyses was noted. After vaccination, reports described spike-specific CD8+ and CD4+ T cell responses as showing substantial breadth.

A note on this clone: Its antigen remains unidentified.

The source was peripheral blood, collected after recovery from COVID-19. The receptor's source is a human donor who had recovered from COVID-19.

CDR3 residues: CASSLALNTYQETQYF. In nucleotides, the CDR3 is TGCGCCAGCAGCTTGGCCCTGAATACTTACCAAGAGACCCAGTACTTC. V is TRBV5-1 and J is TRBJ2-5; D call uncertain. Trimming cost V 0 bases and J 0 bases, with 12 bases left between them. The CDR3 has 16 amino acids. Germline V gene sequence: CDR1 SGHRS, CDR2 YFSETQ.